This entry concerns a single T cell receptor (beta chain). Its antigen is not known. V lost 0 bases and J lost 3, with 9 bases in between. CDR1 and CDR2 (germline): SGHRS, YFSETQ. CDR3 length: 15 residues. These data are taken from a study of shared clonotypes between healthy human individuals. TCRdb keeps only in-frame clones here, not all; method: immunoSEQ multiplex PCR. The top ten clones hold about 0.06% of a sample with approximately 530,000 clones, around 96% of them seen once. Findings and limits, study-wide: Only blood underwent sampling, and tissue repertoires likely differ.

The receptor was isolated from a woman aged 25 to 39 in good health. This chain uses TRBV5-1 with TRBJ2-2; D is undetermined. The specimen sequenced was naive CD4+ T cells sorted from blood. The subset is: CD45RA+ positively selected. The CDR3 DNA is TGCGCCAGCAGCTTGGGCGGTCCTGACACCGGGGAGCTGTTTTTT. It translates to CASSLGGPDTGELFF.